This TCR beta chain was captured in a study of T cell changes during pregnancy in multiple sclerosis. Repertoires were generated with immunoSEQ multiplex PCR, while TCRdb's copy carries only in-frame clones and drops some. The sample consists of around 68,000 clones, 75% to 95% of them appearing once. Sequenced material: peripheral blood, taken in the third trimester of pregnancy. The TCR sequence derives from a female donor with multiple sclerosis, enrolled in a pregnancy study.

The CDR3 region has the DNA TGTGCCAGCAGCCTATCCCCTAACCTTTTCTATGGCTACACCTTC. Amino acid sequence: CASSLSPNLFYGYTF. This chain links TRBV5-4 with TRBJ1-2, with D uncertain. This CDR3 region has 15 residues. Between the trimmed V and J ends, which lost 4 bases and 4 bases, there was a span of 17 bases. From germline, CDR1 is SGHNT and CDR2 YYREEE (reference sequence). The variable domain in full, with the rest retrieved from reference TRBV5-4 and TRBJ1-2, is ETGVTQSPTHLIKTRGQQVTLRCSSQSGHNTVSWYQQALGQGPQFIFQYYREEENGRGNFPPRFSGLQFPNYSSELNVNALELDDSALYLCASSLSPNLFYGYTFGSGTRLTVV.